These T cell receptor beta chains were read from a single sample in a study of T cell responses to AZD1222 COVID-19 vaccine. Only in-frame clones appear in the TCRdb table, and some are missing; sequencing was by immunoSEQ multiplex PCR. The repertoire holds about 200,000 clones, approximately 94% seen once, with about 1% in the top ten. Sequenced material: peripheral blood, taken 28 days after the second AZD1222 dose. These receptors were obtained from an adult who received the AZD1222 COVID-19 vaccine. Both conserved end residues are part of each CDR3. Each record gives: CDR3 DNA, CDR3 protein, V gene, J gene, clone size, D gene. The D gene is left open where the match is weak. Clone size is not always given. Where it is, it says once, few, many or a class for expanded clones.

TGTGCCAGCAGCGTAGAGGGTAACTATGGCTACACCTTC,CASSVEGNYGYTF,TRBV9,TRBJ1-2,-,-
TGTGCCAGCAGCCAACGTCCGACAAGGGAATGGGGCAACATTCAGTACTTC,CASSQRPTREWGNIQYF,TRBV3-1/TRBV3-2,TRBJ2-4,-,-
TGTGCCAGCAGCTACGGACAGGCCACCGGGGAGCTGTTTTTT,CASSYGQATGELFF,TRBV9,TRBJ2-2,few,TRBD1
TGTGCCAGCAGTGTGCTTGGGGTAAACACTGAAGCTTTCTTT,CASSVLGVNTEAFF,TRBV2,TRBJ1-1,-,-
TGTGCCACCAGCAGAGGGGGCCGTGGGGATGAAAAACTGTTTTTT,CATSRGGRGDEKLFF,TRBV15,TRBJ1-4,-,-
TGTGCCAGCAGTTTGTTTCAGGGTTCTAGCACAGATACGCAGTATTTT,CASSLFQGSSTDTQYF,TRBV28,TRBJ2-3,-,-
TGTGCCAGCAGCTTTAGCGGGGGCAGCACAGATACGCAGTATTTT,CASSFSGGSTDTQYF,TRBV11-2,TRBJ2-3,-,TRBD2
TGCAGCGTTGTGCGAGGGTCGGCCAGTTCTGGAAACACCATATATTTT,CSVVRGSASSGNTIYF,TRBV29-1,TRBJ1-3,-,-
TGCAGCGTTGCGACTGGGGGCAATCAGCCCCAGCATTTT,CSVATGGNQPQHF,TRBV29-1,TRBJ1-5,-,-
TGCGCCAGCAGCTCGGACGGTCCGTCCTACAATGAGCAGTTCTTC,CASSSDGPSYNEQFF,TRBV5-1,TRBJ2-1,once,-
TGTGCCAGCAGCGTCGACAGGTATTCACCCCTCCACTTT,CASSVDRYSPLHF,TRBV9,TRBJ1-6,-,-
TGTGCCAGCAGCGTCGGGACAGGGGGGGTCAATGAGCAGTTCTTC,CASSVGTGGVNEQFF,TRBV9,TRBJ2-1,-,TRBD1
TGTGCCAGCAGTTTGGTCTCTGGAAACACCATATATTTT,CASSLVSGNTIYF,TRBV6-1,TRBJ1-3,-,-
TGTGCCAGCAGCATATACACCGGGGAGCTGTTTTTT,CASSIYTGELFF,TRBV5-6,TRBJ2-2,-,-
TGTGCCAGCAGCACAGCCGGGACGCTCGGCGGGACCCAGTACTTC,CASSTAGTLGGTQYF,TRBV11-2,TRBJ2-5,-,-
TGCGCCAGCAGCCAAGAAATAGGTATTCATGGCTACACCTTC,CASSQEIGIHGYTF,TRBV4-3,TRBJ1-2,-,-
TGTGCCAGCAGCTTGGCCCTCGGAGGGGAGCCGAAGACCCAGTACTTC,CASSLALGGEPKTQYF,TRBV5-4,TRBJ2-5,-,-
TGTGCCAGTACCAACAGGGCTAACTCCTACGAGCAGTACTTC,CASTNRANSYEQYF,TRBV19,TRBJ2-7,-,-
TGTGCCAGCAGCCAATTGGGCGGCGATTACTATGGCTACACCTTC,CASSQLGGDYYGYTF,TRBV4-2,TRBJ1-2,-,-
TGTGCCAGCAGTCGACCTGGAAATCAGCCCCAGCATTTT,CASSRPGNQPQHF,TRBV28,TRBJ1-5,-,-
TGTGCCAGCAGCAGACAGGGAATTGACGAGCAGTACTTC,CASSRQGIDEQYF,TRBV7-2,TRBJ2-7,-,TRBD1
TGCGCCAGCAGCCCCCCCGTGGGCGGGGGGGCCCCAGATACGCAGTATTTT,CASSPPVGGGAPDTQYF,TRBV5-1,TRBJ2-3,-,TRBD2
TGTGCCAGCAGCTTAGGGGGGGGGCCCCTCGCCAGCTCACCCCTCCACTTT,CASSLGGGPLASSPLHF,TRBV7-2,TRBJ1-6,-,-
TGCAGCGGCTACAGGGAAACTTTCGCTGAAGCTTTCTTT,CSGYRETFAEAFF,TRBV29-1,TRBJ1-1,-,-
TGTGCCAGTAGTAGCCGTGGGGGATTAGCCAATGAGCAGTTCTTC,CASSSRGGLANEQFF,TRBV19,TRBJ2-1,-,-
TGCAGTGTACCGGGACAGGTCACAGATACGCAGTATTTT,CSVPGQVTDTQYF,TRBV29-1,TRBJ2-3,-,TRBD1
TGCGCCAGCAGCACGTCGACAAGCAGGAACACTGAAGCTTTCTTT,CASSTSTSRNTEAFF,TRBV4-1,TRBJ1-1,-,-
TGTGCCAGCAGCTCAGGGTACGGCTATGGCTACACCTTC,CASSSGYGYGYTF,TRBV2,TRBJ1-2,-,-
TGTGCCAGTAAATACGGGACGGGCCTCAATCAGCCCCAGCATTTT,CASKYGTGLNQPQHF,TRBV19,TRBJ1-5,-,-
TGTGCCAGCAGCTTAAGCGGGGGGGCGAATGAGCAGTTCTTC,CASSLSGGANEQFF,TRBV11-3,TRBJ2-1,-,TRBD2
TGCAGTGCTACAGGCAGCTACGAGCAGTACTTC,CSATGSYEQYF,TRBV20-1,TRBJ2-7,-,-
TGTGCCAGCAGTTCCATCGAGACAGGGCGGCATGAAAAACTGTTTTTT,CASSSIETGRHEKLFF,TRBV28,TRBJ1-4,-,TRBD1
TGTGCCAGCAGTTTATCGACTTCGCGGACTGAAGCTTTCTTT,CASSLSTSRTEAFF,TRBV27,TRBJ1-1,-,-
TGTGCCAGCTCACCGAGTACAGGGGCTTATTTCTATGGCTACACCTTC,CASSPSTGAYFYGYTF,TRBV18,TRBJ1-2,-,TRBD1
TGCGCCAGCAGCCAAGACAGGCTACCCATCCCCTACTACAATGAGCAGTTCTTC,CASSQDRLPIPYYNEQFF,TRBV4-1,TRBJ2-1,few,-